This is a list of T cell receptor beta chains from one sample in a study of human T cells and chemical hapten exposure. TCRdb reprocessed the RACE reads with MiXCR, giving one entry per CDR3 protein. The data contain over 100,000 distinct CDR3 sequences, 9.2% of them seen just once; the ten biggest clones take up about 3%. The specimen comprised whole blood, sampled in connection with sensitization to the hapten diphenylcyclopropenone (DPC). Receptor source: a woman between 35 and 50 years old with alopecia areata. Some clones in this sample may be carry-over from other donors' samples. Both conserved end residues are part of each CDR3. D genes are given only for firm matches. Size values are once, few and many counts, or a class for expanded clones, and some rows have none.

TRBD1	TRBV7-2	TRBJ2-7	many	TGTGCCAGCAGCCCCAAGGGGGCTGGGCACTCCTACGAGCAGTACTTC	CASSPKGAGHSYEQYF
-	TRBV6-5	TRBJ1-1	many	TGTGCCAGCAGAATTAGGACAGTCAACACTGAAGCTTTCTTT	CASRIRTVNTEAFF
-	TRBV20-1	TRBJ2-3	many	TGCAGTGCTAGCGAGGCGGGCCTTCCCACTGATACGCAGTATTTT	CSASEAGLPTDTQYF
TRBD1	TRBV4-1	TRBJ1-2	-	TGCGCCAGCAGCCAAGGACAGGGAAGCTTCTATGGCTACACCTTC	CASSQGQGSFYGYTF
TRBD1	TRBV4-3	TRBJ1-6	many	TGCGCCAGCAGCCAAGAGACAGGGGGCAATTCACCCCTCCACTTT	CASSQETGGNSPLHF
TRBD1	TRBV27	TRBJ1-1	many	TGTGCCAGCAGTGCCCGGACAGGCGAGTCGTACGCTTTCTTT	CASSARTGESYAFF
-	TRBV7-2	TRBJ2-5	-	TGTGCCAGCAGCTTAGGTGGGGGCGATGGTGAGACCCAGTACTTC	CASSLGGGDGETQYF
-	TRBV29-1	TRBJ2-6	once	TGCAGCGCATCACAGGGATTTAACTCTGGGGCCAACGTCCTGACTTTC	CSASQGFNSGANVLTF
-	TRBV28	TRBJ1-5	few	TGTGCCAGCAGTTTTACCGGGATAAGCAATCAGCCCCAGCATTTT	CASSFTGISNQPQHF
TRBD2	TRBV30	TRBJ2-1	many	TGTGCCTGGAGTGGGCGGGGGGCGTTAAACTCCTACAATGAGCAGTTCTTC	CAWSGRGALNSYNEQFF
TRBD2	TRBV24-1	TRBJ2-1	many	TGTGCCACCAGTGAGCCAGCGGGGAAAGAGCAGTTCTTC	CATSEPAGKEQFF
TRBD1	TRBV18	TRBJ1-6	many	TGTGCCAGCTCACCACCCACAGGGGGACCTAATTCACCCCTCCACTTT	CASSPPTGGPNSPLHF
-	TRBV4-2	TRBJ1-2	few	TGTGCCAGCAGCCAGGACAGTCAGTTCAACTATGGCTACACCTTC	CASSQDSQFNYGYTF
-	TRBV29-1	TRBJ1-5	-	TGCAGCGTTGGGGGCAGTTCGGAGCCCCAGCATTTT	CSVGGSSEPQHF
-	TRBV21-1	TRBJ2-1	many	TGTGCCAGCGTCGACCACCCGAGCTCCTACAATGAGCAGTTCTTC	CASVDHPSSYNEQFF
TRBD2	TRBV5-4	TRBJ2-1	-	TGTGCCAGCAGCTTGGTCGGTAGCGGGGGTAATGAGCAGTTCTTC	CASSLVGSGGNEQFF
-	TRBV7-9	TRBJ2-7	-	TGTGCCAGCAGCTTGCATCCCCAGGGGCCGCACGAGCAGTACTTC	CASSLHPQGPHEQYF
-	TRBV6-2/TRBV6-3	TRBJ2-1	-	TGTGCCAGCAGTTGCTTTGCCCCCTCCTCCTACAATGAGCAGTTCTTC	CASSCFAPSSYNEQFF
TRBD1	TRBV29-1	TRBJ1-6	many	TGCAGCGTGCGGACAGGAGACATCTATAATTCACCCCTCCACTTT	CSVRTGDIYNSPLHF
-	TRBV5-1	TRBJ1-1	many	TGCGCCAGCAGCTACCGGGACAAGAACACTGAAGCTTTCTTT	CASSYRDKNTEAFF
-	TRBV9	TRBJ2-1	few	TGTGCCAGCAGCATCCCACCCGCCAATGAGCAGTTCTTC	CASSIPPANEQFF
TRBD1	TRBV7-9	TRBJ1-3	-	TGTGCCAGCAGCTCTTCCACAGGGGTTTATGGAAACACCATATATTTT	CASSSSTGVYGNTIYF
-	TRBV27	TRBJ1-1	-	TGTGCCAGCAGTTTCATGGGAGGAACTGAAGCTTTCTTT	CASSFMGGTEAFF
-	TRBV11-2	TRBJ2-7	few	TGTGCCAGCAGCTGGGGAGAAACCTACGAGCAGTACTTC	CASSWGETYEQYF
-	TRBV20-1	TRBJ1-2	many	TGCAGCCTAAGCACCTGGCGGGGTGCTTTTGGCTACACCTTC	CSLSTWRGAFGYTF
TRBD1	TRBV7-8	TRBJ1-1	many	TGTGCCAGCAGCTCAAGGGCGGGGACAGCCGATATGAACACTGAAGCTTTCTTT	CASSSRAGTADMNTEAFF
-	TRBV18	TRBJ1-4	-	TGTGCCAGCTCACCACTCGAGGGAGAAAAACTGTTTTTT	CASSPLEGEKLFF
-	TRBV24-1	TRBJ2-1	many	TGTGCCACCAGTGATTTACTGGGGGCAAGGGAGCAGTTCTTC	CATSDLLGAREQFF
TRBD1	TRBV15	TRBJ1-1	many	TGTGCCACCAGCAGAGTAGGGACAGGACGCCTCGGCAGAGCTTTCTTT	CATSRVGTGRLGRAFF
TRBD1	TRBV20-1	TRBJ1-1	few	TGCAGTGCTAGAGTACAGGGGGTAACGAACACTGAAGCTTTCTTT	CSARVQGVTNTEAFF
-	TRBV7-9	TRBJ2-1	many	TGTGCCAGCAGCTTACTTAACAATGAGCAGTTCTTC	CASSLLNNEQFF
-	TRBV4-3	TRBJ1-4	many	TGCGCCAGCAGCCATGCAGGGGCCGTGGGTGAAAAACTGTTTTTT	CASSHAGAVGEKLFF
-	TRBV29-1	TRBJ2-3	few	TGCAGCGCAGAGGGGCCTTTATCCACAGATACGCAGTATTTT	CSAEGPLSTDTQYF
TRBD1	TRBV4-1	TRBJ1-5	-	TGCGCCAGCAGCCAAGATGATCGGACACAGGGGTATCATCCCCAGCATTTT	CASSQDDRTQGYHPQHF
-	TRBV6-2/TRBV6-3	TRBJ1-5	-	TGTGCCAGCAGTTACGGGAGGGGTAGCAATCAGCCCCAGCATTTT	CASSYGRGSNQPQHF
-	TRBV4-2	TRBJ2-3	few	TGTGCCAGCAGCCAAGGGAGGGGGGGCCCAGATACGCAGTATTTT	CASSQGRGGPDTQYF
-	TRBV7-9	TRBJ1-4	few	TGTGCCAGCAGCCCTGAAGGTGAAAAACTGTTTTTT	CASSPEGEKLFF
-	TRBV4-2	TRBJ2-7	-	TGTGCCAGCAGCCACAACGGAGCAGGGGCCTCCTACGAGCAGTACTTC	CASSHNGAGASYEQYF
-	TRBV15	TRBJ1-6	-	TGTGCCACCAGCACTTTGGGGCAGAATAATTCACCCCTCCACTTT	CATSTLGQNNSPLHF
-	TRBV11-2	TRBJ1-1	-	TGTGCCAGCAGCTTTGGCGGGGGACTTGAAGCTTTCTTT	CASSFGGGLEAFF
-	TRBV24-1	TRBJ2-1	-	TGTGCCACCAGTGTATCGAGGGGGTCCTACAATGAGCAGTTCTTC	CATSVSRGSYNEQFF
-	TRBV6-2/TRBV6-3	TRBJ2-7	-	TGTGCCAGCAGTTTTCTTCCCTACGAGCAGTACTTC	CASSFLPYEQYF
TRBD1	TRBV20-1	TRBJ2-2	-	TGCAGTGCAGCGGACAGGGGCACCGGGGAGCTGTTTTTT	CSAADRGTGELFF
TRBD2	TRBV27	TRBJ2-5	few	TGTGCCAGCAGTCCGGGACTAGTCTGGGGAGAGAAGACCCAGTACTTC	CASSPGLVWGEKTQYF
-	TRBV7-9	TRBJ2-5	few	TGTGCCAGCAGCGGTAGACCCCGCCAAGAGACCCAGTACTTC	CASSGRPRQETQYF
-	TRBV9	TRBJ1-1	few	TGTGCCAGCAGCCCATCGCTGGGGAACACTGAAGCTTTCTTT	CASSPSLGNTEAFF
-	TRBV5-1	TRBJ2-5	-	TGCGCCAGCAGCTTTCAGGCATTCAAAGAGACCCAGTACTTC	CASSFQAFKETQYF
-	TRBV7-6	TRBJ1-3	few	TGTGCCAGCAGCTTAGCGGCCCACCCTGGAAACACCATATATTTT	CASSLAAHPGNTIYF
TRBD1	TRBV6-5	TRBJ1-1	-	TGTGCCAGGGGGACAGGGAGGGGCACTGAAGCTTTCTTT	CARGTGRGTEAFF
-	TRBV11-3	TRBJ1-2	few	TGTGCCAGCAGCTTAGTCAGGCCCGGGAACTATGGCTACACCTTC	CASSLVRPGNYGYTF
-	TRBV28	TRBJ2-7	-	TGTGCCAGCAGTTTGCCGGACTCCGCCTACGAGCAGTACTTC	CASSLPDSAYEQYF
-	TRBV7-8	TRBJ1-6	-	TGTGCCAGCAGCTTCGGGGTGTATAATTCACCCCTCCACTTT	CASSFGVYNSPLHF
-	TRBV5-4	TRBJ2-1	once	TGTGCCAGCAGCTCCCGGGACACCCGGTACAATGAGCAGTTCTTC	CASSSRDTRYNEQFF
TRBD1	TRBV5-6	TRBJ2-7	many	TGTGCCAGCTCGGGACAGTCATTCTACGAGCAGTACTTC	CASSGQSFYEQYF
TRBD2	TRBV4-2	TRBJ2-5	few	TGTGCCAGCAGCCAAGCGGGGGGCCAAGAGACCCAGTACTTC	CASSQAGGQETQYF
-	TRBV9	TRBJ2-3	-	TGTGCCAGCAGCGTAGGGAGTGCCCCTCGTAACGAGCATACGCAGTATTTT	CASSVGSAPRNEHTQYF